The 4 T cell receptor beta chains given below trace back to one sample, sequenced in a study of human T cells and chemical hapten exposure. Time point here: patch test 2, 6 weeks after DPC sensitization. Treatment of the sample: therapeutic diphenylcyclopropenone sensitization with weekly scalp DPC. MiXCR, applied by TCRdb to the RACE reads, yields one record per CDR3 protein. The top ten clones hold around 7.3% of a sample with about 69,000 distinct CDR3 sequences, approximately 10% of them seen once. The sequences come from whole blood, collected in connection with sensitization to the hapten diphenylcyclopropenone (DPC). These receptors all stem from a woman aged 45-59 years with alopecia areata. Some clones in this sample may be carry-over from other donors' samples.

This clonotype was counted many times. The J gene is TRBJ1-1, the V gene TRBV11-2; TRBD1 matches at 7 bases. The CDR3 length is 15 residues. The germline V gene encodes CDR1 SGHAT and CDR2 FQNNGV. The junction had 8 bases not matched to a gene; V was cut back by 2 bases and J by 5 bases. In DNA, the CDR3 is TGTGCCAGCAGCTTAAACGCCAGGGGGAGAACTGAAGCTTTCTTT. It codes for CASSLNARGRTEAFF.

There are a few counts of this clonotype. V gene TRBV5-1 combines with J gene TRBJ2-5; TRBD2 might be the D (6 bases). There are 14 residues in the CDR3. The V gene's germline CDR1 is SGHRS and CDR2 YFSETQ. The V end lost 3 bases, the J end lost 7 bases, and 16 bases lay between the germline ends. The chain's CDR3 is CASSSGDWVGTQYF. CDR3 nucleotides: TGCGCCAGCAGCTCCGGGGACTGGGTGGGGACCCAGTACTTC.

The V call is TRBV7-6, the J call TRBJ2-7, with D possibly being TRBD1 (6 bases). V was cut by 5 bases and J by 2 bases, with 10 bases left in between. CDR3 length: 13 amino acids. Germline V gene sequence: CDR1 SGHVS, CDR2 FNYEAQ. The CDR3 bases are TGTGCCAGCAGCCCCGGGACACCCTACGAGCAGTACTTC. Its translation: CASSPGTPYEQYF.

This clonotype was seen repeatedly, ten times or more. The gene calls are TRBV29-1 and TRBJ2-1; 8 bases align to TRBD2. The CDR3 is 18 amino acids. The germline V gene has CDR1 SQVTM and CDR2 ANQGSEA. J lost 0 bases, V lost 8 bases, and 18 bases had no gene match. This CDR3 reads CSSFGGGSGKNSYNEQFF. In nucleotides, the CDR3 is TGCAGCTCATTCGGAGGGGGTAGCGGGAAAAACTCCTACAATGAGCAGTTCTTC.